The next 17 T cell receptor beta chains were all read from a single sample in a study of identical twins. TCRdb re-called the 5' RACE reads with MiXCR, one entry per CDR3 protein. The table includes approximately 220,000 distinct CDR3 sequences, under 10% detected once. This sample was shared with a second study, whose subject was yellow fever vaccine responses in identical twins.

The sequenced sample consisted of memory (CD45RO+) T cells sorted from blood. Receptors originate from a woman aged 18-30 years in good health.

This clonotype was observed a handful of times. The chain recombines TRBV18 with TRBJ2-7; 10 bases agree with TRBD1. V lost 6 bases, J lost 5 bases, and 10 bases stayed unmatched. CDR1 is KGHSH and CDR2 is LQKENI in the germline V gene. The CDR3 has 15 amino acids. CDR3: CASSPMDRGVHEQYF. As DNA, the CDR3 is TGTGCCAGCTCCCCTATGGACAGGGGGGTCCACGAGCAGTACTTC.

Ten or more counts support this clonotype. Here the CDR3 DNA reads TGTGCCAGCAGTTTCCGAAAACGGGATGAGCAGTTCTTC. This codes for CASSFRKRDEQFF. The chain has TRBV6-6 and TRBJ2-1; D gene uncertain. Germline V CDR1 and CDR2: MNHNY, SVGAGI (reference sequence). CDR3 size: 13 residues. V lost 4 bases to trimming and J lost 8 bases, with 12 bases between them.

This clonotype was observed many times. This chain uses TRBV20-1 with TRBJ1-5; D perhaps matches TRBD1 (6 bases). Trimming pared 4 bases from V and 6 bases from J, leaving 13 bases between. This CDR3 has 13 residues. CDR1 DFQATT and CDR2 SNEGSKA come from the germline V gene (reference sequence). The CDR3 bases are TGCAGTGCTAAAAACAGGGCGGGTCAGCCCCAGCATTTT. Translation: CSAKNRAGQPQHF.

This rearrangement joins TRBV15 to TRBJ2-1; TRBD2 aligns across 9 bases. The germline gives CDR1 LNHNV, CDR2 YYDKDF (reference sequence). This CDR3 has 13 residues. With 3 bases clipped from V and 6 bases from J, the junction kept 0 bases outside the gene matches. DNA of the CDR3: TGTGCCACCAGCAGGGGACTAGCCAATGAGCAGTTCTTC. It encodes CATSRGLANEQFF.

The table lists this clonotype with a few counts. V and J are TRBV6-4 and TRBJ2-1; the D gene is possibly TRBD1 (6 bases). The CDR3 runs to 15 residues. V gave up 4 bases and J gave up 4 bases, with 14 bases separating them. Germline-derived CDR1 and CDR2 are MRHNA and SNTAGT. CDR3 loop: CASSAAGDLYNEQFF. CDR3 DNA sequence: TGTGCCAGCAGTGCCGCAGGGGATCTTTACAATGAGCAGTTCTTC.

This clonotype was picked up many times. The V gene is TRBV20-1, the J gene TRBJ1-1, with 7 nucleotides matching TRBD1. The germline CDR1 and CDR2 sequences are DFQATT and SNEGSKA (reference sequence). V was pared by 0 bases and J by 0 bases, with 7 bases of the junction left unmatched. The CDR3 extends over 16 amino acids. The CDR3 spells CSARDGTELLNTEAFF. The CDR3 DNA reads TGCAGTGCTAGAGATGGGACAGAACTATTGAACACTGAAGCTTTCTTT.

In this sample, this clonotype turned up many times. The V and J genes are TRBV4-3 and TRBJ2-2; 9 bases line up with TRBD2. CDR1 and CDR2 (germline): LGHNA, YSLEER. V gave up 0 bases and J gave up 6 bases; unmatched junction bases: 5. The CDR3 length is 16 residues. In DNA form, the CDR3 reads TGCGCCAGCAGCCAAGATCAAATAGCGGGAGCCGGGGAGCTGTTTTTT. The encoded protein is CASSQDQIAGAGELFF.

CDR3 DNA: TGCAGTGCTAGGGACCGGGACAGGGGATGGGCCGGGGAGCTGTTTTTT. Translation gives CSARDRDRGWAGELFF. The rearrangement uses TRBV20-1 and TRBJ2-2; 10 nucleotides line up with TRBD1. The CDR3 is made up of 16 amino acids. Trimming at V came to 3 bases and at J to 6 bases, leaving 10 bases not matched to a gene. Germline loops: CDR1 DFQATT, CDR2 SNEGSKA (reference sequence).

This clonotype was recorded at least ten times. The gene calls are TRBV15 and TRBJ2-1; TRBD1 matches at 9 bases. The CDR3 length is 16 residues. With 0 bases clipped from V and 9 bases from J, the junction kept 9 bases outside the gene matches. CDR1 and CDR2 (germline): LNHNV, YYDKDF (reference sequence). CDR3 amino acids: CATSRDGGTGRSEQFF. In DNA form, the CDR3 reads TGTGCCACCAGCAGAGATGGGGGGACAGGGAGGTCTGAGCAGTTCTTC.

This clonotype was picked up many times. The CDR3 nucleotides are TGTGCCAGCAGCTTAGCGCACGGCAGACCTGAAAAACTGTTTTTT. Its translation is CASSLAHGRPEKLFF. This chain links TRBV7-9 with TRBJ1-4; D ambiguous. The CDR3 extends over 15 amino acids. With 0 bases removed from V and 7 bases from J, the gap between germline ends came to 12 bases. Germline loops: CDR1 SEHNR, CDR2 FQNEAQ (reference sequence).

V and J are TRBV4-2 and TRBJ2-1, with TRBD2 identical over 12 bases. V lost 1 base, J lost 12 bases, and 13 bases stayed unmatched. There are 17 residues in the CDR3. Germline CDR1 and CDR2: LGHNA and YNFKEQ. DNA of the CDR3: TGTGCCAGCAGCCAAGTAGGGGCTAGCGGGGGGGTATATGGGCAGTTCTTC. It yields the protein CASSQVGASGGVYGQFF.

This clonotype has just a few counts. The rearrangement links TRBV7-9 to TRBJ1-1, with 9 bases aligning to TRBD1. The length of the CDR3 is 15 residues. V lost 1 base and J lost 7; bases outside the gene matches: 7. Germline CDR1 is SEHNR and CDR2 is FQNEAQ (reference sequence). CDR3 DNA: TGTGCCAGCAGCTTAGTGCAACAGGGGGCCGGTGAAGCTTTCTTT. Translating it yields CASSLVQQGAGEAFF.

The genes are TRBV20-1 and TRBJ1-2; D is unresolved. V dropped 7 bases and J dropped 0 bases, with 12 bases sitting between them. This CDR3 comprises 13 residues. The germline V gene encodes CDR1 DFQATT and CDR2 SNEGSKA (reference sequence). CDR3 loop: CSGRHGTNYGYTF. The CDR3 bases are TGCAGTGGAAGACATGGAACTAACTATGGCTACACCTTC.

This clonotype occurred a few times. V usage is TRBV5-6 and J usage is TRBJ1-2; TRBD1 agrees at 9 bases. This CDR3 comprises 13 residues. The trim removed 6 bases at V and 7 bases at J, leaving 7 bases unmatched. Germline assignment: CDR1 SGHDT and CDR2 YYEEEE. CDR3 DNA sequence: TGTGCCAGCATTGAACAGGGGGCGTCTGGCTACACCTTC. Protein product: CASIEQGASGYTF.

This clonotype was seen only a few times. The V and J genes are TRBV5-1 and TRBJ1-4, with D uncertain. The length of the CDR3 is 15 residues. Trimming removed 0 bases from V and 7 bases from J, with 13 bases in between. Germline V gene sequence: CDR1 SGHRS, CDR2 YFSETQ. The CDR3 coding sequence is TGCGCCAGCAGCTTGGATTGGGCCCGAGGTGAAAAACTGTTTTTT. It encodes CASSLDWARGEKLFF.

The rearrangement joins TRBV20-1 to TRBJ2-2; 9 nucleotides line up with TRBD2. V lost 6 bases, J lost 5 bases, and 13 bases stayed unmatched. Germline lookup yields CDR1 DFQATT and CDR2 SNEGSKA (reference sequence). This CDR3 spans 16 amino acids. In DNA form, the CDR3 reads TGCAGTGCCCCGGGGGATGCGGGAGGGCCAACCGGGGAGCTGTTTTTT. This codes for CSAPGDAGGPTGELFF.

This clonotype was found a few times. The V and J genes are TRBV2 and TRBJ2-1, with a tentative D call TRBD2 (6 bases). The CDR3 consists of 14 residues. The germline CDR1 and CDR2 sequences are SNHLY and FYNNEI. The germline V and J ends were trimmed by 3 bases and 6 bases, with 12 bases remaining between them. The CDR3 spells CASSEGREFNEQFF. For the CDR3, the DNA is TGTGCCAGCAGTGAGGGTCGGGAGTTCAATGAGCAGTTCTTC.